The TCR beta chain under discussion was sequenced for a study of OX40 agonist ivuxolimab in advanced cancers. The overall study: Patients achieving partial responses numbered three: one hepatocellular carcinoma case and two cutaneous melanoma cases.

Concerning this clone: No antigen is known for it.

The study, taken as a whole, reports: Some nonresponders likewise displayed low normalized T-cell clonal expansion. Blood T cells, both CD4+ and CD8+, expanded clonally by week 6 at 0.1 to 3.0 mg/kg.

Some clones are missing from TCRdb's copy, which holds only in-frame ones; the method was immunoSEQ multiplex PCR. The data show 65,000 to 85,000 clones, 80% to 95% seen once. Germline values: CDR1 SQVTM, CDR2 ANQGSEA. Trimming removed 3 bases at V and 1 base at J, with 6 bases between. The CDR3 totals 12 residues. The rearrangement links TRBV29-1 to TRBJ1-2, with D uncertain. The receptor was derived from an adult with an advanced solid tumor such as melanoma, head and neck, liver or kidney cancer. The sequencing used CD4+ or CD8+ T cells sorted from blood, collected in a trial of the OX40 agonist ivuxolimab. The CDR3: CSVDPGNYGYTF. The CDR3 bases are TGCAGCGTTGATCCGGGTAACTATGGCTACACCTTC.